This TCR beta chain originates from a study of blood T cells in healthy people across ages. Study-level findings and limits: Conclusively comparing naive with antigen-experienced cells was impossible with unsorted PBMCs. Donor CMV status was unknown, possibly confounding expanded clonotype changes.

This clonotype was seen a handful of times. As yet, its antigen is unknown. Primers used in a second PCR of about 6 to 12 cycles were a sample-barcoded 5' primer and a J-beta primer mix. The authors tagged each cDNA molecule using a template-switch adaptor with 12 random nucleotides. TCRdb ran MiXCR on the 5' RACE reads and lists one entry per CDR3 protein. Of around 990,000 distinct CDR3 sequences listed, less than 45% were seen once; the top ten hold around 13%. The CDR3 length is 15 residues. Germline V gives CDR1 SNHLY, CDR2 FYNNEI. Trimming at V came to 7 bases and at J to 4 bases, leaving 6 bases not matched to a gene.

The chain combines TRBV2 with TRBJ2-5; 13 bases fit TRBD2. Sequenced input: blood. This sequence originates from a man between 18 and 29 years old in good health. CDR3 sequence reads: CASIRTSGGAETQYF. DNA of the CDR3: TGTGCCAGCATCCGGACTAGCGGGGGCGCAGAGACCCAGTACTTC. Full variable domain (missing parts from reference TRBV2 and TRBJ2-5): EPEVTQTPSHQVTQMGQEVILRCVPISNHLYFYWYRQILGQKVEFLVSFYNNEISEKSEIFDDQFSVERPDGSNFTLKIRSTKLEDSAMYFCASIRTSGGAETQYFGPGTRLLVL.